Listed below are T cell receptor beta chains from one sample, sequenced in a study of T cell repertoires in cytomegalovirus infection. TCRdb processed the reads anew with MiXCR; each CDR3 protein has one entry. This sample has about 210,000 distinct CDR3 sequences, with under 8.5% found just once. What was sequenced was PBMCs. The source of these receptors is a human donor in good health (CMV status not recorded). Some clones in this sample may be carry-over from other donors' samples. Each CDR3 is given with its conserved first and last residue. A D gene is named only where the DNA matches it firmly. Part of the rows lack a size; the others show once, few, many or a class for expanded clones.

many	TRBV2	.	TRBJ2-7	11	CASSTRVEQYF	TGTGCCAGCAGCACCAGGGTGGAGCAGTACTTC
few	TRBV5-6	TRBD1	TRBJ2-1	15	CASSTRGGAYNEQFF	TGTGCCAGCAGCACACGAGGGGGCGCCTACAATGAGCAGTTCTTC
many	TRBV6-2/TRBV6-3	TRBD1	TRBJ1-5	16	CASSYRGQGRFQPQHF	TGTGCCAGCAGTTACCGCGGACAGGGTCGGTTTCAGCCCCAGCATTTT
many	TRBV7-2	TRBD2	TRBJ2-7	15	CASGRRRGGSDEQYF	TGTGCCAGCGGCCGTCGCCGGGGGGGGTCTGACGAGCAGTACTTC
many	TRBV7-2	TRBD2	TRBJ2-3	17	CASSPTLAGGGTDTQYF	TGTGCCAGCAGCCCTACCTTAGCGGGGGGCGGTACAGATACGCAGTATTTT
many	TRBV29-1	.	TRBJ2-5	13	CSVDFIRQETQYF	TGCAGCGTTGATTTTATTAGGCAAGAGACCCAGTACTTC
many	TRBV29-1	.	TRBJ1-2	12	CSVELSGTGYTF	TGCAGCGTTGAACTAAGTGGGACGGGCTACACCTTC
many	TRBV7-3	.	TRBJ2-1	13	CASSLTYSGEQFF	TGTGCCAGCAGCTTAACATATTCGGGTGAGCAGTTCTTC
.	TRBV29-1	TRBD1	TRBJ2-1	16	CSVSKQGASSYNEQFF	TGCAGCGTCTCCAAACAGGGGGCGAGCTCCTACAATGAGCAGTTCTTC
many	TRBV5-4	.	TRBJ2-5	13	CASSWGREETQYF	TGTGCCAGCAGCTGGGGACGGGAAGAGACCCAGTACTTC
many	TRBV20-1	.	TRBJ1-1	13	CSARDISNTEAFF	TGCAGTGCTAGGGACATTTCGAACACTGAAGCTTTCTTT
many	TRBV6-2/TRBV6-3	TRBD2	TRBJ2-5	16	CASSGTSGGSGETQYF	TGTGCCAGCAGTGGGACTAGCGGGGGGTCCGGAGAGACCCAGTACTTC
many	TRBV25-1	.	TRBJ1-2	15	CASSEYRDGEAGYTF	TGTGCCAGCAGTGAATATCGGGACGGTGAGGCTGGCTACACCTTC
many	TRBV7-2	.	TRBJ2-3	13	CASSDGFTDTQYF	TGTGCCAGCAGCGACGGTTTCACAGATACGCAGTATTTT
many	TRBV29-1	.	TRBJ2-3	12	CSGLSNTDTQYF	TGCTCTGGTCTTTCAAACACAGATACGCAGTATTTT
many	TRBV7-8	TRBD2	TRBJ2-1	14	CASIAGRRGNEQFF	TGTGCCAGCATAGCGGGCAGGAGGGGCAATGAGCAGTTCTTC
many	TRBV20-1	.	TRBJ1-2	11	CSAITVYGYTF	TGCAGTGCTATCACTGTCTATGGCTACACCTTC
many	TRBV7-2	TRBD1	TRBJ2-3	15	CASSSTGDFTDTQYF	TGTGCCAGCAGCTCCACAGGGGATTTTACAGATACGCAGTATTTT
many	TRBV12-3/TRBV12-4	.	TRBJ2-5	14	CASSPDGREETQYF	TGTGCCAGCAGCCCTGACGGAAGAGAAGAGACCCAGTACTTC
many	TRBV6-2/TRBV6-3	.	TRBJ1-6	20	CASSYSKPADIISDNSPLHF	TGTGCCAGCAGTTACTCGAAGCCCGCGGATATTATCTCCGATAATTCACCCCTCCACTTT
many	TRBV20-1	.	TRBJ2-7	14	CSARSQSNPYEQYF	TGCAGTGCTAGGAGCCAGTCGAATCCCTACGAGCAGTACTTC
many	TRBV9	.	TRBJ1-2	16	CASSVAAQGPNYGYTF	TGTGCCAGCAGCGTAGCGGCACAGGGCCCTAACTATGGCTACACCTTC
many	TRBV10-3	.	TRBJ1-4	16	CAISETGSGSWEKLFF	TGTGCCATCAGTGAGACGGGCTCAGGGTCTTGGGAAAAACTGTTTTTT
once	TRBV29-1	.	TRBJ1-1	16	CSVVMGTLNPRTEAFF	TGCAGCGTTGTTATGGGGACACTCAACCCTAGGACTGAAGCTTTCTTT
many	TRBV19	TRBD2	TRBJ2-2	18	CASSNSLGLARNTGELFF	TGTGCCAGTAGTAATTCCCTCGGACTAGCGCGGAACACCGGGGAGCTGTTTTTT
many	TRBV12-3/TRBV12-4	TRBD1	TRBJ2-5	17	CASSFIQGVGGQETQYF	TGTGCCAGCAGTTTTATACAGGGGGTCGGGGGACAAGAGACCCAGTACTTC
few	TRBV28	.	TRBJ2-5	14	CASITTGVQETQYF	TGTGCCAGCATCACAACGGGGGTCCAAGAGACCCAGTACTTC
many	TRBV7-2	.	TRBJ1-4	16	CASSLTGGATNEKLFF	TGTGCCAGCAGCCTAACAGGCGGCGCAACTAATGAAAAACTGTTTTTT
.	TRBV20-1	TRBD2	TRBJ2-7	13	CSARGGSSYEQYF	TGCAGTGCTAGGGGCGGGAGCTCCTACGAGCAGTACTTC
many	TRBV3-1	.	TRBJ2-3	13	CASSQDLMGTQYF	TGTGCCAGCAGCCAAGATCTAATGGGAACGCAGTATTTT
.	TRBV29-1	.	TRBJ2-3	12	CSVDAGTDTQYF	TGCAGCGTTGACGCCGGGACAGATACGCAGTATTTT
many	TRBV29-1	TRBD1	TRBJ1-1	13	CSVHRGQDTEAFF	TGCAGCGTACACAGGGGGCAGGACACTGAAGCTTTCTTT
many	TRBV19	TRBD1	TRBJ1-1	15	CASSITGDRNTEAFF	TGTGCCAGTAGTATAACCGGGGACAGGAACACTGAAGCTTTCTTT
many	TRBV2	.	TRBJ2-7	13	CASGRDARNEQYF	TGTGCCAGCGGCCGGGACGCCAGGAACGAGCAGTACTTC
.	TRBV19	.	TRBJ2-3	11	CASRGVRTQYF	TGTGCCAGTAGGGGAGTTAGAACGCAGTATTTT
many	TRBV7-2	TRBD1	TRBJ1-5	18	CASSLRAGGAFSNQPQHF	TGTGCCAGCAGCTTACGTGCAGGGGGCGCTTTCAGCAATCAGCCCCAGCATTTT
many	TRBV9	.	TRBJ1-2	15	CASSHSRGTDYGYTF	TGTGCCAGCAGCCACTCGCGGGGAACTGACTATGGCTACACCTTC
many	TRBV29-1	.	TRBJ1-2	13	CSVRLLNYNGYTF	TGCAGCGTTCGCCTCCTAAACTATAATGGCTACACCTTC
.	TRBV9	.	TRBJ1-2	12	CASSVGGYGYTF	TGTGCCAGCAGCGTAGGCGGCTATGGCTACACCTTC
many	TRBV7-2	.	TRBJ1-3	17	CASSLRWGIYSGNTIYF	TGTGCCAGCAGCTTAAGGTGGGGGATCTACTCTGGAAACACCATATATTTT
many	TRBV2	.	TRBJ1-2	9	CASSDGYTF	TGTGCCAGCTCAGATGGCTACACCTTC
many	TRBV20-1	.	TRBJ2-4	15	CSARVQSGLLNIQYF	TGCAGTGCCCGAGTGCAGTCGGGGTTGTTAAACATTCAGTACTTC
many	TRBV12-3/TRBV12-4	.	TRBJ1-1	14	CASSMGAGSTEAFF	TGTGCCAGCAGCATGGGGGCCGGTAGCACTGAAGCTTTCTTT
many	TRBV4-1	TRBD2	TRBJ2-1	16	CASSLIAGDLYNEQFF	TGCGCCAGCAGCCTAATAGCGGGGGACCTCTACAATGAGCAGTTCTTC
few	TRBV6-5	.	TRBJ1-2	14	CASSYPGANYGYTF	TGTGCCAGCAGTTACCCAGGAGCCAACTATGGCTACACCTTC